Sequencing of this T cell receptor beta chain was carried out in a study of identical twins. General study results and limits: Weaker excess twin sharing was observed in beta out-of-frame sequences.

This clonotype has a handful of counts. Its specificity is unknown. A universal primer site arose from template switching, and cDNA bore unique molecular identifiers. TCRdb re-called the 5' RACE reads with MiXCR, one entry per CDR3 protein. Among 700,000 to 950,000 distinct CDR3 sequences listed, 10% to 15% were seen once. This CDR3 has 15 amino acids. Germline CDR1 reads SGDLS; CDR2 reads YYNGEE. The ends lost 4 bases at V and 4 bases at J; junction bases unmatched: 9. The same sample was also studied in work on yellow fever vaccine responses in identical twins.

This clonotype was sampled from a woman younger than 35 in good health. The chain couples TRBV9 to TRBJ2-3; TRBD1 matches 7 bases. The sequenced sample consisted of PBMCs. The CDR3 bases are TGTGCCAGCAGCCCCAACAGGGGTTCGGCAGATACGCAGTATTTT. It is translated as CASSPNRGSADTQYF.